The present entry profiles one T cell receptor (beta chain) with its context. Only in-frame clones appear in the TCRdb table, and some are missing; sequencing was by immunoSEQ multiplex PCR. The sample shows 90,000 to 130,000 clones, just under 85% of them seen only once. Germline CDR1 is SGHVS and CDR2 is FNYEAQ. The CDR3 sequence is 13 residues long. V was trimmed by 5 bases and J by 8 bases, leaving 12 bases between them. The sample is drawn from a study of control samples from healthy donors and cancer patients. The clonotype comes from a man aged 18 to 35 in good health. The chain has TRBV7-6 and TRBJ1-4; D call uncertain. Sequenced material: blood. In DNA, the CDR3 is TGTGCCAGCAGCCCCTCGACGTACGAAAAACTGTTTTTT. Amino acid sequence: CASSPSTYEKLFF.